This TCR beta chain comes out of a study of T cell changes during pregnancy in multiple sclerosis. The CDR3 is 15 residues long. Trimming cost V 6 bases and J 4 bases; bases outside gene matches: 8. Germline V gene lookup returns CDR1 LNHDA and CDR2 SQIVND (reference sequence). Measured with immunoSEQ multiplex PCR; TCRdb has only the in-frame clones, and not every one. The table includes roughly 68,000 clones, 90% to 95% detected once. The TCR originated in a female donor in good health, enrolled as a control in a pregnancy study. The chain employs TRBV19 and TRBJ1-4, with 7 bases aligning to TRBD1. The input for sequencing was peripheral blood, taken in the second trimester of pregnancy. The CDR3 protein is CASSITGANNEKLFF. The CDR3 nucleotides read TGTGCCAGTAGCATTACAGGGGCGAATAATGAAAAACTGTTTTTT.